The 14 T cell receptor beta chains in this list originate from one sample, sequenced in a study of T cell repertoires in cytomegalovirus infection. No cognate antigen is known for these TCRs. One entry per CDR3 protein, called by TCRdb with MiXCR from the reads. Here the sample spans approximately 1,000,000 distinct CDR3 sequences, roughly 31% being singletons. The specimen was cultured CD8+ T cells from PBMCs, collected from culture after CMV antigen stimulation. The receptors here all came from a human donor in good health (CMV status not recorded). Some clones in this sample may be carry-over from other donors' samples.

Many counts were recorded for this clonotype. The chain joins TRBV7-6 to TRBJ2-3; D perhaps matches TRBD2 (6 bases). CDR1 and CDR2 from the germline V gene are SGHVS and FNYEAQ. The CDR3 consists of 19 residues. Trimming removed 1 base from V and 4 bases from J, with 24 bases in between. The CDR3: CASSLGVSGSSAPADTQYF. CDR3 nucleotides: TGTGCCAGCAGCTTAGGGGTCAGCGGGTCCAGCGCCCCCGCAGATACGCAGTATTTT.

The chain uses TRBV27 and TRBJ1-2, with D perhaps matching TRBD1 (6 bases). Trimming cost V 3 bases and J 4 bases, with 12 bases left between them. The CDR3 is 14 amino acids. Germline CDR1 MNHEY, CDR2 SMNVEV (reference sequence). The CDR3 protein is CASSLVGQTYGYTF. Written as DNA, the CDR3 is TGTGCCAGCAGTTTGGTCGGACAGACCTATGGCTACACCTTC.

This chain's CDR3 is CASRPGSGNTEAFF. The CDR3 nucleotides read TGTGCCAGCAGACCTGGGTCAGGTAACACTGAAGCTTTCTTT. The chain has TRBV27 and TRBJ1-1, with no clear D. The V gene lost 6 bases and the J gene lost 2 bases, with 13 bases spanning the gap. The germline CDR1 and CDR2 sequences are MNHEY and SMNVEV (reference sequence). This CDR3 has 14 amino acids.

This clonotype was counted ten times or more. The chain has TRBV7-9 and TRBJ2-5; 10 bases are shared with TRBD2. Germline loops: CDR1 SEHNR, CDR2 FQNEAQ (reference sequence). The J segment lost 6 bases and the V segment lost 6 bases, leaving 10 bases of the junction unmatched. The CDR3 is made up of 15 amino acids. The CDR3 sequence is CASSSPGTSEKTQYF. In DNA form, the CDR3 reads TGTGCCAGCAGTTCACCCGGGACTAGCGAAAAGACCCAGTACTTC.

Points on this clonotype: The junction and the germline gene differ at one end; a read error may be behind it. DNA of the CDR3: TGTGCCAGCAGCTCTTACCCAAGGCCAGACAAGATGAACACTAAAGCTTTCTTT. Translating gives CASSSYPRPDKMNTKAFF. The V and J genes are TRBV7-9 and TRBJ1-1; D is unclear. Germline V CDR1 and CDR2: SEHNR, FQNEAQ (reference sequence). This CDR3 contains 18 residues.

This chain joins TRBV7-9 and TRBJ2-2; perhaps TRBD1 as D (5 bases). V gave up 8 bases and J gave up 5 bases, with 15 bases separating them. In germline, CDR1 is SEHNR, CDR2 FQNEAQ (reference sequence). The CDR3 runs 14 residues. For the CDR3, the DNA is TGTGCCAGCGGGGCAGGAGAAGTGACCGGGGAGCTGTTTTTT. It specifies CASGAGEVTGELFF.

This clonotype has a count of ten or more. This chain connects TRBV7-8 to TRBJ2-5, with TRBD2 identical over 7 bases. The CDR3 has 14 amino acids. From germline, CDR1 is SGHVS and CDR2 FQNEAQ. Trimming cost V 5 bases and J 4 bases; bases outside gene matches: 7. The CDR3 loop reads CASSPTGRAETQYF. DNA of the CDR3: TGTGCCAGCAGCCCTACGGGGAGGGCAGAGACCCAGTACTTC. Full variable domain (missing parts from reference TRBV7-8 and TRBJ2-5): GAGVSQSPRYKVAKRGQDVALRCDPISGHVSLFWYQQALGQGPEFLTYFQNEAQLDKSGLPSDRFFAERPEGSVSTLKIQRTQQEDSAVYLCASSPTGRAETQYFGPGTRLLVL.

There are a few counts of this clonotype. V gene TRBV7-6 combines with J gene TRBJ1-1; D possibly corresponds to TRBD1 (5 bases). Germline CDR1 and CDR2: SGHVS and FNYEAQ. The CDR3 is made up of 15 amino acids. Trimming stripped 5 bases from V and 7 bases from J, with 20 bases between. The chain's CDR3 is CASSPGGPTGGEAFF. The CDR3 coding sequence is TGTGCCAGCAGCCCTGGGGGACCTACGGGAGGTGAAGCTTTCTTT.

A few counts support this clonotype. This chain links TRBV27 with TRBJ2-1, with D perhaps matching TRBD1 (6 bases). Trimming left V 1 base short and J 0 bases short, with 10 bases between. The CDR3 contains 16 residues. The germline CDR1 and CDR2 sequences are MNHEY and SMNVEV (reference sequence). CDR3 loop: CASSLYQGSSYNEQFF. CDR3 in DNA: TGTGCCAGCAGTTTATATCAGGGGAGCTCCTACAATGAGCAGTTCTTC.

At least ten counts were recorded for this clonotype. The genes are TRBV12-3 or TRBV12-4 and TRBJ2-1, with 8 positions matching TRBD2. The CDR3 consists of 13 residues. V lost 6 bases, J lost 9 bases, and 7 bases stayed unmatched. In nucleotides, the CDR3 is TGTGCCAGCAGCGACGGGGGGGTCGGTGAGCAGTTCTTC. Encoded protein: CASSDGGVGEQFF.

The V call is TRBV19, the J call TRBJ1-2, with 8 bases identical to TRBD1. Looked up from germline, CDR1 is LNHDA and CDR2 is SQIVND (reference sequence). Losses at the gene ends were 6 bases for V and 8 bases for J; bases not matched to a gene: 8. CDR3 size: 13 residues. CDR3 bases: TGTGCCAGTAGCCCTCGGACAGGGAACGGCTACACCTTC. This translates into CASSPRTGNGYTF.

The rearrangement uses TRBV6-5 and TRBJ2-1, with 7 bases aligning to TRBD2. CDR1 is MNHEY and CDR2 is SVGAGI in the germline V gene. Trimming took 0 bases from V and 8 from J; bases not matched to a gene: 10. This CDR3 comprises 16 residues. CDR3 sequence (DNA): TGTGCCAGCAGTTACTCGACAGCTAGCGGTACAGATGAGCAGTTCTTC. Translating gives CASSYSTASGTDEQFF.

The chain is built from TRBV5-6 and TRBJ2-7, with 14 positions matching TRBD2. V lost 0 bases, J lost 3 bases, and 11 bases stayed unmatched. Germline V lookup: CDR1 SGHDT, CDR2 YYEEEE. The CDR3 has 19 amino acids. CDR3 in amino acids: CASSLVGTSGGTYLYEQYV. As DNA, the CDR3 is TGTGCCAGCAGCTTGGTGGGGACTAGCGGGGGTACCTATCTCTACGAGCAGTACGTC.

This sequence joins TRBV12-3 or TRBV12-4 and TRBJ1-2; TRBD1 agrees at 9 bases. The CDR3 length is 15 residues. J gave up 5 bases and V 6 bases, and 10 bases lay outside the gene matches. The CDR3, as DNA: TGTGCCAGCAGCTCGACCGGGACAGGGTTGTATGGCTACACCTTC. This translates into CASSSTGTGLYGYTF.